Following are 26 T cell receptor beta chains from one sample sequenced in a study of identical twins (dated by TCRdb to the mid-2010s). The library was built by means of 5' RACE. The sample was run on an Illumina HiSeq 2000. Starting from the raw public reads, TCRdb applied fastp trimming at Q25, assembled clones with MiXCR and retained in-frame beta chains. Rows are unified per CDR3 protein, each entry keeping the most common DNA and genes. The sample has more than 350,000 distinct CDR3 sequences on record, approximately 10% of them singletons. 8% to 10% of the sample comes from the top ten. The sequencing sample was made of naive T cells sorted from blood. The cell subset or site tag for this specimen amounts to: cells isolated with a human naive T-cell isolation kit. The receptors were sampled from a woman between 45 and 60 years old in good health.

This clonotype was seen only once. The chain joins TRBV11-2 to TRBJ2-2; 9 nucleotides match TRBD2. The ends lost 1 base at V and 5 bases at J; junction bases unmatched: 5. This CDR3 spans 16 amino acids. Germline CDR1 SGHAT, CDR2 FQNNGV. DNA for the CDR3: TGTGCCAGCAGCTTAGTGGCTAGCGGGAAAACCGGGGAGCTGTTTTTT. Its translation is CASSLVASGKTGELFF.

The gene calls are TRBV11-2 and TRBJ2-7; D might be TRBD2 (6 bases). Germline values: CDR1 SGHAT, CDR2 FQNNGV. This CDR3 has 13 amino acids. V shed 3 bases and J shed 3 bases, with 9 bases lying between them. The DNA of the CDR3 is TGTGCCAGCAGCTTGACTAGGGACTACGAGCAGTACGTC. This encodes CASSLTRDYEQYV.

This clonotype has just one count. V usage is TRBV12-3 or TRBV12-4 and J usage is TRBJ2-2; D possibly corresponds to TRBD1 (5 bases). With 5 bases removed from V and 4 bases from J, the gap between germline ends came to 32 bases. This CDR3 has 21 amino acids. The CDR3, as DNA: TGTGCCAGCAGTCCCGAAATTCCCCTCGCCCCCCCAGGGCTTGGCACCGGGGAGCTGTTTTTT. Translation gives CASSPEIPLAPPGLGTGELFF.

The sample holds many counts of this clonotype. The rearrangement uses TRBV27 and TRBJ1-3; tentatively, D is TRBD1 (5 bases). This CDR3 has 16 amino acids. V was pared by 4 bases and J by 0 bases, with 13 bases between. Per germline, CDR1 MNHEY and CDR2 SMNVEV (reference sequence). This chain's CDR3 is CASSWGNPSSGNTIYF. The CDR3 DNA reads TGTGCCAGCAGTTGGGGGAATCCTTCCTCTGGAAACACCATATATTTT.

This clonotype has a handful of counts. The V and J genes are TRBV5-1 and TRBJ2-2; D might be TRBD2 (5 bases). V dropped 0 bases and J dropped 7 bases, with 13 bases sitting between them. Per the germline V gene, CDR1 is SGHRS and CDR2 is YFSETQ. The CDR3 spans 15 residues. CDR3 residues: CASSLGPGRFGELFF. CDR3 DNA: TGCGCCAGCAGCTTGGGACCTGGGAGATTCGGGGAGCTGTTTTTT.

At least ten counts were recorded for this clonotype. The chain employs TRBV29-1 and TRBJ2-1; 10 bases are shared with TRBD2. There are 16 residues in the CDR3. Losses at the gene ends were 4 bases for V and 6 bases for J; bases not matched to a gene: 12. Per germline, CDR1 SQVTM and CDR2 ANQGSEA. The CDR3 here is CSVAGTSETVLNEQFF. In nucleotides, the CDR3 is TGCAGCGTTGCTGGGACTAGCGAAACCGTACTCAATGAGCAGTTCTTC.

V and J are TRBV5-1 and TRBJ1-1; D not certain. CDR3 length equals 11 residues. V shed 5 bases and J shed 1 base, with 3 bases lying between them. Germline V gene sequence: CDR1 SGHRS, CDR2 YFSETQ. CDR3: CASRKNTEAFF. In nucleotides, the CDR3 is TGCGCCAGCAGAAAGAACACTGAAGCTTTCTTT. The whole variable domain, filled in from reference TRBV5-1 and TRBJ1-1, reads KAGVTQTPRYLIKTRGQQVTLSCSPISGHRSVSWYQQTPGQGLQFLFEYFSETQRNKGNFPGRFSGRQFSNSRSEMNVSTLELGDSALYLCASRKNTEAFFGQGTRLTVV.

A few counts support this clonotype. V usage is TRBV6-5 and J usage is TRBJ2-1, with 11 bases fitting TRBD2. The CDR3 runs to 13 residues. V gave up 5 bases and J gave up 8 bases; unmatched junction bases: 2. In germline, CDR1 is MNHEY, CDR2 SVGAGI. The CDR3 region has the DNA TGTGCCAGCAGTGGTAGCGGGAGGGATGAGCAGTTCTTC. It is translated as CASSGSGRDEQFF.

The sample holds many counts of this clonotype. This rearrangement joins TRBV27 to TRBJ2-7; D perhaps matches TRBD1 (6 bases). The CDR3 totals 11 residues. Germline values: CDR1 MNHEY, CDR2 SMNVEV (reference sequence). CDR3 coding DNA: TGTGCCAGCAGTTTTCCCCGGGACACCCGTGTC. Its translation is CASSFPRDTRV.

This clonotype was picked up a small number of times. The chain is built from TRBV28 and TRBJ2-3; D is perhaps TRBD1 (6 bases). Germline assignment: CDR1 MDHEN and CDR2 SYDVKM. Trimming took off 8 bases at V and 4 bases at J, with 19 bases between the two ends. CDR3 length: 15 amino acids. In DNA form, the CDR3 reads TGTGCCAGCGCCAACAGGGTCAACGGCGCAGATACGCAGTATTTT. This encodes CASANRVNGADTQYF.

The V and J genes are TRBV28 and TRBJ2-5; D unclear. V gave up 6 bases and J gave up 9 bases, with 17 bases separating them. Per the germline V gene, CDR1 is MDHEN and CDR2 is SYDVKM. There are 13 residues in the CDR3. The CDR3 DNA reads as TGTGCCAGCAGACCTCTGAAGCCCGAGGCCCAGTACTTC. This sequence encodes CASRPLKPEAQYF. The full variable domain, in which reference TRBV28 and TRBJ2-5 provide the parts outside the CDR3, is DVKVTQSSRYLVKRTGEKVFLECVQDMDHENMFWYRQDPGLGLRLIYFSYDVKMKEKGDIPEGYSVSREKKERFSLILESASTNQTSMYLCASRPLKPEAQYFGPGTRLLVL.

This clonotype was picked up many times. The V and J genes are TRBV29-1 and TRBJ2-1, with TRBD2 as a possible D gene (6 bases). The CDR3 loop spans 15 amino acids. Germline CDR1 SQVTM, CDR2 ANQGSEA. V was shortened by 3 bases and J by 7 bases, with 19 bases between the two germline ends. The CDR3 DNA reads TGCAGCGTTGAGCGGGGTGGAAGAGAGAAGAATGAGCAGTTCTTC. This sequence encodes CSVERGGREKNEQFF.

V is TRBV29-1 and J is TRBJ2-2; TRBD2 is a possible D gene (5 bases). The CDR3 contains 15 residues. Trimming took 6 bases from V and 4 from J, leaving 18 bases between them. Germline V gene sequence: CDR1 SQVTM, CDR2 ANQGSEA. CDR3 sequence: CSVQQHLAGTGELFF. The DNA of the CDR3 is TGCAGCGTGCAACAGCATCTCGCGGGCACCGGGGAGCTGTTTTTT.

The V and J genes are TRBV18 and TRBJ2-7; TRBD2 matches 8 bases. Germline V gives CDR1 KGHSH, CDR2 LQKENI. V shed 3 bases, J shed 1 base, and the junction held 8 bases outside the gene matches. There are 16 residues in the CDR3. The CDR3 DNA sequence: TGTGCCAGCTCACCCGCGGGAAGCGGGAGATCCTACGAGCAGTACTTC. Translating it yields CASSPAGSGRSYEQYF.

This clonotype was detected ten times or more. V usage is TRBV7-8 and J usage is TRBJ2-7; D might be TRBD1 (6 bases). V was pared by 6 bases and J by 3 bases, with 12 bases between. Germline V CDR1 and CDR2: SGHVS, FQNEAQ. The CDR3 is 13 residues long. The CDR3 nucleotides are TGTGCCAGCAGTTTTACAGGGAACTACGAGCAGTACTTC. Translating it yields CASSFTGNYEQYF.

V is TRBV24-1 and J is TRBJ2-5, with 7 bases matching TRBD2. The CDR3 runs to 16 residues. Germline lookup yields CDR1 KGHDR and CDR2 SFDVKD. V lost 0 bases and J lost 2; bases outside the gene matches: 5. The CDR3 region is CATSDLAGEGQETQYF. The CDR3 DNA reads TGTGCCACCAGTGATTTGGCGGGGGAGGGGCAAGAGACCCAGTACTTC.

This sequence joins TRBV12-3 or TRBV12-4 and TRBJ1-6, with a weak D call TRBD1 (5 bases). The CDR3 has 14 residues. V lost 7 bases and J lost 10, with 17 bases in between. The CDR3 DNA sequence: TGTGCCAGCACCAGAGGACAATTTGGGTCACCCCTCCACTTT. Its protein is CASTRGQFGSPLHF.

This clonotype was detected many times. The V and J genes are TRBV5-1 and TRBJ2-1, with TRBD2 matching over 10 bases. From germline, CDR1 is SGHRS and CDR2 YFSETQ. V trimming: 5 bases; J trimming: 4 bases; junction bases outside the gene matches: 6. The CDR3 is 15 amino acids. The CDR3: CASRIGLAAYNEQFF. The CDR3 DNA reads TGCGCCAGCAGAATTGGACTAGCGGCTTACAATGAGCAGTTCTTC.

The gene calls are TRBV20-1 and TRBJ2-1; 7 positions match TRBD1. This CDR3 has 12 residues. J lost 15 bases, V lost 6 bases, and 14 bases had no gene match. The germline CDR1 and CDR2 sequences are DFQATT and SNEGSKA (reference sequence). CDR3: CSATGQEMRLFF. CDR3 in DNA: TGCAGTGCCACTGGACAGGAGATGAGGCTGTTCTTC.

The J gene is TRBJ2-3, the V gene TRBV7-2; D is possibly TRBD2 (6 bases). V dropped 3 bases and J dropped 1 base, with 11 bases sitting between them. The CDR3 has 15 amino acids. Germline CDR1 is SGHTA and CDR2 is FQGNSA. CDR3 nucleotide sequence: TGTGCCAGCAGCTTCTCGGGACTCCGCACAGATACGCAGTATTTT. This translates into CASSFSGLRTDTQYF.

The V gene is TRBV30, the J gene TRBJ1-1; D gene unclear. The CDR3 is made up of 12 amino acids. Germline values: CDR1 GTSNPN, CDR2 SVGIG (reference sequence). Trimming pared 5 bases from V and 4 bases from J, leaving 11 bases between. CDR3 residues: CAWERRGTEAFF. In DNA form, the CDR3 reads TGTGCCTGGGAAAGGAGAGGCACTGAAGCTTTCTTT.

This chain connects TRBV12-3 or TRBV12-4 to TRBJ2-1; TRBD2 matches at 7 bases. The ends lost 5 bases at V and 7 bases at J; junction bases unmatched: 2. The CDR3 covers 12 residues. Here the CDR3 DNA reads TGTGCCAGCAGTCAACTAGCGAATGAGCAGTTCTTC. It specifies CASSQLANEQFF.

This clonotype was counted many times. The CDR3 bases are TGTGCCAGCACCGAAACCACAAACTATGGCTACACCTTC. This encodes CASTETTNYGYTF. V gene TRBV9 combines with J gene TRBJ1-2; D unclear. This CDR3 is built from 13 residues. Trimming took 6 bases from V and 2 from J, leaving 11 bases between them. CDR1 is SGDLS, CDR2 YYNGEE, per germline.

This clonotype was counted at least ten times. V and J are TRBV3-1 and TRBJ2-7, with TRBD1 matching over 7 bases. From germline, CDR1 is LGHDT and CDR2 YNNKEL (reference sequence). The CDR3 is 18 residues long. J was trimmed by 2 bases and V by 4 bases; bases with no gene match: 17. Here the CDR3 reads CASSPSGTALLRTYEQYV. The CDR3, as DNA: TGTGCCAGCAGCCCCTCGGGGACAGCGTTATTAAGGACCTACGAGCAGTACGTC.

This clonotype was counted ten times or more. The chain carries TRBV7-9 and TRBJ2-1; no firm D call. The CDR3 runs 11 residues. Per germline, CDR1 SEHNR and CDR2 FQNEAQ (reference sequence). Trimming took off 1 base at V and 8 bases at J, with 3 bases between the two ends. The CDR3 DNA reads TGTGCCAGCAGCTTAGGACATGAGCAGTTCTTC. Its protein product is CASSLGHEQFF.

There are many counts of this clonotype. The chain is built from TRBV20-1 and TRBJ1-1; D remains ambiguous. V lost 0 bases and J lost 5, with 16 bases in between. This CDR3 is built from 15 residues. Germline CDR1 is DFQATT and CDR2 is SNEGSKA (reference sequence). CDR3 region: CSARDRVFSRTEAFF. Here the CDR3 DNA reads TGCAGTGCTAGAGATCGGGTATTCTCGAGGACTGAAGCTTTCTTT.